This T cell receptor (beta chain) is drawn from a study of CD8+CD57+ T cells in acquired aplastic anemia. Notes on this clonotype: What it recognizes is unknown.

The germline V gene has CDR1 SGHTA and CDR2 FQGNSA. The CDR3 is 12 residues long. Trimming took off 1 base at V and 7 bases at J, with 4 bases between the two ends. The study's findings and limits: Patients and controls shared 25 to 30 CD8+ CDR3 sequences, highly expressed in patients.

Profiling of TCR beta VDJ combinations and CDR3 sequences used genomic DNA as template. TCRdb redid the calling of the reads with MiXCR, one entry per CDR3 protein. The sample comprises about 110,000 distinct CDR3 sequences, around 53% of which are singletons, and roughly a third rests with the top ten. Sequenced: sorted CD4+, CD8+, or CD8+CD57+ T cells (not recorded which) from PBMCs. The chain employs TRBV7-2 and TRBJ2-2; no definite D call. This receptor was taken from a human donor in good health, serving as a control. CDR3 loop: CASSLELGELFF. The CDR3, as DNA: TGTGCCAGCAGCTTAGAACTCGGGGAGCTGTTTTTT. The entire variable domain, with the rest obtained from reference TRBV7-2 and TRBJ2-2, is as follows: GAGVSQSPSNKVTEKGKDVELRCDPISGHTALYWYRQSLGQGLEFLIYFQGNSAPDKSGLPSDRFSAERTGGSVSTLTIQRTQQEDSAVYLCASSLELGELFFGEGSRLTVL.